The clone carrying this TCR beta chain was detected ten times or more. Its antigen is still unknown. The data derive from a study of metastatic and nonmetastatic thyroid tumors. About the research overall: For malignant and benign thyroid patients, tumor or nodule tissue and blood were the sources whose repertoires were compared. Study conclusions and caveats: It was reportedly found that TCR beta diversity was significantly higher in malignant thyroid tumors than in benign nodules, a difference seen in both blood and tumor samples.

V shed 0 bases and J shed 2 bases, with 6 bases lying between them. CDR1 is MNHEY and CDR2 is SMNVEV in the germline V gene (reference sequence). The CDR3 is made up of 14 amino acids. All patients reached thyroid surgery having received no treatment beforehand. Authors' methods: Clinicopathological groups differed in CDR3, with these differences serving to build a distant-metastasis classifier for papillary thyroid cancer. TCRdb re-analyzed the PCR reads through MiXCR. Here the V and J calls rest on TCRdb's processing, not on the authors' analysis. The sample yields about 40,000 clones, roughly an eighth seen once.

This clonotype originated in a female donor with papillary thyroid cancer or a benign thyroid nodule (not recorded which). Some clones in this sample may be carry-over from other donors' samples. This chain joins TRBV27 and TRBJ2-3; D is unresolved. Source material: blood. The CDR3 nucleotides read TGTGCCAGCAGTTTATCGGTTCCCACAGATACGCAGTATTTT. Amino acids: CASSLSVPTDTQYF.